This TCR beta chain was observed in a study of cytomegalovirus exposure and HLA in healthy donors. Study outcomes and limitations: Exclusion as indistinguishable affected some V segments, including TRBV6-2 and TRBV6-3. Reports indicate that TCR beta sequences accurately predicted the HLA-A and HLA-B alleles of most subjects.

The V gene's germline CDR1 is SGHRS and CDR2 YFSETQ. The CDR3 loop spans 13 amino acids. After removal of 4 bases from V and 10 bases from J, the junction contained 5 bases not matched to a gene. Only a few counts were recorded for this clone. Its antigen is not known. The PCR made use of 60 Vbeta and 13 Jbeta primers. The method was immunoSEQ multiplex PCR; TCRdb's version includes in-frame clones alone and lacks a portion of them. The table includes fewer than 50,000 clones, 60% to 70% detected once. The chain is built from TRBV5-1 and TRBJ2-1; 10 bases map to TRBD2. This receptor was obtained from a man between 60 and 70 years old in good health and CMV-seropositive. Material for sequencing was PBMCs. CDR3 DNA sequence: TGCGCCAGCAGCCTAGCGGGAGCGAGGGAGCAGTTCTTC. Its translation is CASSLAGAREQFF.